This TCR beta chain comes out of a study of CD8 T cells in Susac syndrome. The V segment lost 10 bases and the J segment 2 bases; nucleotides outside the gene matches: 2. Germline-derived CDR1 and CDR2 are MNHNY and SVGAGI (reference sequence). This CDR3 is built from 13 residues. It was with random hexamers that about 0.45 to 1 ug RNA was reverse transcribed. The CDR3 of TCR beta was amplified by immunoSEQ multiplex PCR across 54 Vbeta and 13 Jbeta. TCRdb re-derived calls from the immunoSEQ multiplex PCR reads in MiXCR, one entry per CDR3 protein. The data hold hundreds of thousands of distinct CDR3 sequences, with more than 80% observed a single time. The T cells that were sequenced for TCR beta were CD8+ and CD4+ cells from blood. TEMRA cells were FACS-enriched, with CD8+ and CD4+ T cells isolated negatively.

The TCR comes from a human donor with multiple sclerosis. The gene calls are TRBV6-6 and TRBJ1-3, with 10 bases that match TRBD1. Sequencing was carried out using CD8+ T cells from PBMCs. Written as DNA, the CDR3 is TGTGCCACCGGGACAGGGGCTGGAAACACCATATATTTT. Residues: CATGTGAGNTIYF.